Each of the 20 T cell receptor beta chains below was sequenced from the same sample in a study of control samples from healthy donors and cancer patients. Assay used: immunoSEQ multiplex PCR; TCRdb lists only in-frame clones, some missing. Of some 120,000 clones listed, around 90% are singletons. The sample consisted of blood. The receptor set was obtained from a man aged 18-30 years in good health.

The V gene is TRBV5-8, the J gene TRBJ2-1; unclear D gene. This CDR3 spans 13 amino acids. Germline CDR1 is SGHTS and CDR2 is YDEGEE. The V end was cut by 4 bases, the J end by 2 bases, with 7 bases between. Here the CDR3 DNA reads TGTGCCAGCAGCCCGGCCCCCTACAATGAGCAGTTCTTC. Its protein is CASSPAPYNEQFF.

The V and J genes are TRBV14 and TRBJ1-1; D gene unclear. The V end was cut by 0 bases, the J end by 8 bases, with 10 bases between. Germline V lookup: CDR1 SGHDN, CDR2 FVKESK. This CDR3 comprises 13 residues. The CDR3 bases are TGTGCCAGCAGCCAAGAGATTTTTGGGGAAGCTTTCTTT. It encodes CASSQEIFGEAFF. Full variable domain (remainder filled in from reference TRBV14 and TRBJ1-1): EAGVTQFPSHSVIEKGQTVTLRCDPISGHDNLYWYRRVMGKEIKFLLHFVKESKQDESGMPNNRFLAERTGGTYSTLKVQPAELEDSGVYFCASSQEIFGEAFFGQGTRLTVV.

The chain carries TRBV29-1 and TRBJ1-5, with TRBD1 matching over 7 bases. From germline, CDR1 is SQVTM and CDR2 ANQGSEA. V was pared by 7 bases and J by 4 bases, with 4 bases of the junction left unmatched. The CDR3 extends over 12 amino acids. CDR3 DNA sequence: TGCAGCGCTGACAGGGAAAATCAGCCCCAGCATTTT. This translates into CSADRENQPQHF.

This clone was observed once. V usage is TRBV12-5 and J usage is TRBJ2-2, with TRBD1 matching over 9 bases. J gave up 5 bases and V 2 bases, and 6 bases lay outside the gene matches. Germline CDR1 is LGHNT and CDR2 is FRNRAP. The CDR3 is 16 amino acids. Here the CDR3 DNA reads TGTGCTAGTGGTTTGCCAGGGACAGGGTTAACCGGGGAGCTGTTTTTT. This encodes CASGLPGTGLTGELFF.

This sequence joins TRBV3-1 (or the pseudogene TRBV3-2) and TRBJ2-5, with a possible D match to TRBD2 (6 bases). This CDR3 contains 16 residues. Germline V gene sequence: CDR1 LGHDT, CDR2 YNNKEL (reference sequence). With 0 bases removed from V and 2 bases from J, the gap between germline ends came to 13 bases. The DNA of the CDR3 is TGTGCCAGCAGCCAAGACACGAATAGCGGACAAGAGACCCAGTACTTC. Translation gives CASSQDTNSGQETQYF.

The chain is built from TRBV30 and TRBJ1-6; a possible D gene is TRBD1 (5 bases). The CDR3 has 12 residues. Germline CDR1 is GTSNPN and CDR2 is SVGIG (reference sequence). Trimming took 1 base from V and 7 from J, leaving 5 bases between them. CDR3 amino acids: CAWSEGNSPLHF. The CDR3 coding sequence is TGTGCCTGGAGTGAGGGGAATTCACCCCTCCACTTT.

The genes are TRBV20-1 and TRBJ1-2; D is perhaps TRBD1 (5 bases). The V and J ends lost 3 bases and 6 bases respectively, with 17 bases between them. CDR1 and CDR2 (germline): DFQATT, SNEGSKA (reference sequence). CDR3 length equals 14 residues. CDR3: CSASPGAGYDGYTF. The DNA of the CDR3 is TGCAGTGCTAGTCCTGGCGCAGGGTATGATGGCTACACCTTC.

The V gene is TRBV9, the J gene TRBJ2-1, with TRBD2 as a possible D gene (6 bases). V dropped 0 bases and J dropped 5 bases, with 15 bases sitting between them. This CDR3 comprises 16 residues. CDR1 is SGDLS, CDR2 YYNGEE, per germline. For the CDR3, the DNA is TGTGCCAGCAGCGTAGGTGGGGCTAGCGCTGACAATGAGCAGTTCTTC. Encoded protein: CASSVGGASADNEQFF.

V gene TRBV6-1 combines with J gene TRBJ2-1; no reliable D call. In germline, CDR1 is MNHNS, CDR2 SASEGT. Trimming took off 2 bases at V and 0 bases at J, with 8 bases between the two ends. The CDR3 has 15 residues. CDR3 sequence: CASSESVLSYNEQFF. The CDR3 DNA reads as TGTGCCAGCAGTGAATCGGTTCTCTCCTACAATGAGCAGTTCTTC.

The V call is TRBV24-1, the J call TRBJ2-1, with TRBD2 matching 9 bases. V shed 6 bases, J shed 4 bases, and the junction held 6 bases outside the gene matches. CDR1 KGHDR and CDR2 SFDVKD come from the germline V gene. CDR3 length equals 15 residues. DNA of the CDR3: TGTGCCACCAGTCGGGAGACTAGCGGTTACAATGAGCAGTTCTTC. Translation: CATSRETSGYNEQFF.

This sequence joins TRBV9 and TRBJ2-2; perhaps TRBD2 as D (5 bases). Germline CDR1 reads SGDLS; CDR2 reads YYNGEE. The germline V and J ends were trimmed by 7 bases and 6 bases, with 10 bases remaining between them. CDR3 length: 12 residues. The CDR3, as DNA: TGTGCCAGCGGACTCCGCCCCGGGGAGCTGTTTTTT. This codes for CASGLRPGELFF.

Only one count was recorded for this clone. The J gene is TRBJ2-1, the V gene TRBV6-5; D is possibly TRBD1 or TRBD2 (6 bases each). Germline CDR1 and CDR2: MNHEY and SVGAGI. The V end was cut by 2 bases, the J end by 5 bases, with 10 bases between. The CDR3 runs to 14 residues. The CDR3 region has the DNA TGTGCCAGCAGTTACCCTGGGGGGCACAATGAGCAGTTCTTC. It is translated as CASSYPGGHNEQFF.

This chain connects TRBV7-9 to TRBJ2-7, with TRBD1 as a possible D gene (6 bases). The CDR3 contains 15 residues. The V and J ends lost 5 bases and 3 bases respectively, with 17 bases between them. Germline V gives CDR1 SEHNR, CDR2 FQNEAQ (reference sequence). The CDR3 bases are TGTGCCAGCAGCGCCCTTCCAGGGGCAAACTACGAGCAGTACTTC. It specifies CASSALPGANYEQYF.

The chain employs TRBV4-1 and TRBJ1-4, with unresolved D. The CDR3 covers 16 residues. Trimming removed 1 base at V and 9 bases at J, with 18 bases between. From germline, CDR1 is MGHRA and CDR2 YSYEKL. The DNA of the CDR3 is TGCGCCAGCAGCCAAGGTCCCTCAAGCGTCGCGAAAAAACTGTTTTTT. This encodes CASSQGPSSVAKKLFF.

This clone was observed a single time. The chain links TRBV7-9 to TRBJ2-7; 7 bases line up with TRBD2. The junction had 8 bases not matched to a gene; V was cut back by 0 bases and J by 6 bases. CDR1 is SEHNR and CDR2 is FQNEAQ in the germline V gene (reference sequence). This CDR3 region has 15 residues. Here the CDR3 DNA reads TGTGCCAGCAGCTTAGCTTCCGCGGGAGAGAGCGAGCAGTACGTC. Its translation: CASSLASAGESEQYV.

This clone was counted a single time. V is TRBV7-6 and J is TRBJ2-2; either TRBD1 or TRBD2 may supply D (5 bases each). The germline V gene encodes CDR1 SGHVS and CDR2 FNYEAQ. There are 15 residues in the CDR3. V lost 4 bases, J lost 5 bases, and 14 bases lay in between. The CDR3 coding sequence is TGTGCCAGCAGCTCGGGGTCAGGGCTAACCGGGGAGCTGTTTTTT. It specifies CASSSGSGLTGELFF.

The chain combines TRBV3-1 (or the pseudogene TRBV3-2) with TRBJ2-3; 9 positions agree with TRBD2. Germline loops: CDR1 LGHDT, CDR2 YNNKEL (reference sequence). CDR3 length equals 15 residues. The V segment lost 6 bases and the J segment 4 bases; nucleotides outside the gene matches: 8. The CDR3 sequence: CASSLAGGPPDTQYF. The CDR3 DNA follows: TGTGCCAGCAGTTTGGCGGGGGGGCCGCCAGATACGCAGTATTTT.

This rearrangement joins TRBV18 to TRBJ2-1; D ambiguous. Trimming cost V 6 bases and J 8 bases, with 11 bases left between them. The CDR3 contains 12 residues. Germline CDR1 KGHSH, CDR2 LQKENI. The CDR3 region is CASSGQSDEQFF. CDR3 DNA: TGTGCCAGCTCTGGGCAGTCTGATGAGCAGTTCTTC. The variable domain in full, with the rest retrieved from reference TRBV18 and TRBJ2-1, is NAGVMQNPRHLVRRRGQEARLRCSPMKGHSHVYWYRQLPEEGLKFMVYLQKENIIDESGMPKERFSAEFPKEGPSILRIQQVVRGDSAAYFCASSGQSDEQFFGPGTRLTVL.

This clone is a singleton in its sample. The rearrangement uses TRBV3-1 (or the pseudogene TRBV3-2) and TRBJ2-2, with D hard to call. Germline V gene data show CDR1 as LGHDT and CDR2 as YNNKEL (reference sequence). V gave up 1 base and J gave up 7 bases, with 4 bases separating them. CDR3 length equals 12 residues. DNA for the CDR3: TGTGCCAGCAGCCAAGCTAGCGGGGAGCTGTTTTTT. Translation: CASSQASGELFF.

CDR3 sequence: CASSVAPGGDIDGYTF. CDR3 in DNA: TGTGCCAGCAGCGTAGCCCCTGGGGGGGATATTGATGGCTACACCTTC. The rearrangement links TRBV9 to TRBJ1-2; TRBD1 is a possible D gene (5 bases). Germline loops: CDR1 SGDLS, CDR2 YYNGEE. Trimming took off 0 bases at V and 6 bases at J, with 18 bases between the two ends. There are 16 residues in the CDR3. Based on the CDR3 plus reference TRBV9 and TRBJ1-2, the full variable domain is DSGVTQTPKHLITATGQRVTLRCSPRSGDLSVYWYQQSLDQGLQFLIQYYNGEERAKGNILERFSAQQFPDLHSELNLSSLELGDSALYFCASSVAPGGDIDGYTFGSGTRLTVV.